The present TCR beta chain was sequenced within a study of vaccination and CD4 T cells after COVID-19. The wider study: Timing of post-vaccine sample collection was a median roughly 70 days after dose two, with a range of 14 to 241.

The sample's treatment: roughly nine-day PBMC culture with coronavirus spike peptide pools or control peptides (ViraFEST assay). With the Oncomine TCR Beta short-read assay, DNA from cultured CD4+ T cells was sequenced. One entry per CDR3 protein, called by TCRdb with MiXCR from the PCR reads. The data contain some 14,000 distinct CDR3 sequences, approximately 71% of them singletons. In the case of this clonotype: The antigen is not known.

Trimming stripped 6 bases from V and 5 bases from J, with 13 bases between. The CDR3 totals 13 residues. CDR1 LNHDA and CDR2 SQIVND come from the germline V gene (reference sequence). This sequence was found in a human donor who had recovered from COVID-19. V and J are TRBV19 and TRBJ1-2, with unresolved D. What was sequenced was CD4+ T cells from blood, cultured in vitro. The CDR3 bases are TGTGCCAGTAGCTGGGGTTATGAATATGGCTACACCTTC. Protein product: CASSWGYEYGYTF.